Presented here are 25 T cell receptor beta chains from one specimen sequenced in a study of cytomegalovirus exposure and HLA in healthy donors. With 60 Vbeta and 13 Jbeta primers, the PCR was carried out. The assay was immunoSEQ multiplex PCR, and TCRdb's table has in-frame clones only and misses some. Of more than 100,000 clones listed, about 82% are singletons. Sequencing used PBMCs. These receptors all come from a female donor in good health and CMV-seropositive.

This clone was seen more than once but under ten times. This rearrangement joins TRBV27 to TRBJ2-3; 7 positions match TRBD1. V lost 5 bases, J lost 1 base, and 18 bases stayed unmatched. The germline CDR1 and CDR2 sequences are MNHEY and SMNVEV (reference sequence). This CDR3 is built from 19 residues. The CDR3, as DNA: TGTGCCAGCAGTATTATTCGACAGGGTTTAGTCTCCGGCACAGATACGCAGTATTTT. Its translation is CASSIIRQGLVSGTDTQYF.

CDR3 bases: TGTGCCAGCAACCTCGACAGGGAATCGACAGATACGCAGTATTTT. As protein: CASNLDRESTDTQYF. V usage is TRBV6-6 and J usage is TRBJ2-3, with 7 nucleotides matching TRBD1. There are 15 residues in the CDR3. Germline CDR1 MNHNY, CDR2 SVGAGI (reference sequence). V gave up 7 bases and J gave up 3 bases; unmatched junction bases: 10.

This clone has a handful of counts. The chain is built from TRBV6-1 and TRBJ1-1, with no clear D. V was trimmed by 3 bases and J by 1 base, leaving 9 bases between them. Germline V gives CDR1 MNHNS, CDR2 SASEGT. The CDR3 sequence is 14 residues long. The CDR3 nucleotides are TGTGCCAGCAGTGATCGAGTTTGGAACACTGAAGCTTTCTTT. Protein: CASSDRVWNTEAFF.

The chain couples TRBV11-2 to TRBJ2-7, with 7 positions matching TRBD1. The CDR3 loop spans 17 amino acids. Looked up from germline, CDR1 is SGHAT and CDR2 is FQNNGV. Germline trimming cut 2 bases from V and 0 bases from J; bases unmatched to any gene: 10. CDR3 DNA sequence: TGTGCCAGCAGCTTAATAGCCGGACAGGCAGACTCCTACGAGCAGTACTTC. Translation gives CASSLIAGQADSYEQYF.

This chain connects TRBV6-6 to TRBJ1-1; 7 nucleotides line up with TRBD1. With 5 bases clipped from V and 7 bases from J, the junction kept 7 bases outside the gene matches. This CDR3 is 13 amino acids long. The germline gives CDR1 MNHNY, CDR2 SVGAGI (reference sequence). In DNA form, the CDR3 reads TGTGCCAGCAGTAAACAGGGGACGGGTGAAGCTTTCTTT. Its protein product is CASSKQGTGEAFF.

This chain joins TRBV4-1 and TRBJ2-1; 7 nucleotides match TRBD2. V lost 1 base to trimming and J lost 7 bases; unmatched junction nucleotides: 10. CDR3 size: 16 residues. The germline V gene encodes CDR1 MGHRA and CDR2 YSYEKL. This chain's CDR3 is CASSQVLTGGWNEQFF. In nucleotides, the CDR3 is TGCGCCAGCAGCCAAGTTCTAACGGGGGGTTGGAATGAGCAGTTCTTC.

V is TRBV6-1 and J is TRBJ1-6; 7 positions agree with TRBD1. This CDR3 contains 13 residues. Germline lookup yields CDR1 MNHNS and CDR2 SASEGT. The V and J ends lost 5 bases and 7 bases, in that order; junction bases with no gene match: 2. CDR3 bases: TGTGCCAGCAGTCGGGACAGCAATTCACCCCTCCACTTT. It translates to CASSRDSNSPLHF.

The chain links TRBV30 to TRBJ1-6; D is possibly TRBD1 (5 bases). The germline CDR1 and CDR2 sequences are GTSNPN and SVGIG (reference sequence). This CDR3 has 13 residues. With 2 bases removed from V and 6 bases from J, the gap between germline ends came to 8 bases. In nucleotides, the CDR3 is TGTGCCTGGAGTCGGGACTTTAATTCACCCCTCCACTTT. Residues: CAWSRDFNSPLHF.

The rearrangement links TRBV4-1 to TRBJ2-7; 12 bases are shared with TRBD1. Germline loops: CDR1 MGHRA, CDR2 YSYEKL. V was clipped by 4 bases and J by 4 bases; unmatched bases: 8. The CDR3 spans 16 residues. The CDR3 region has the DNA TGCGCCAGCAGCCCCGAAGGGACAGGGGGCATATACGAGCAGTACTTC. Its translation: CASSPEGTGGIYEQYF.

The chain recombines TRBV27 with TRBJ2-3; a possible D gene is TRBD1 (5 bases). Germline CDR1 and CDR2: MNHEY and SMNVEV (reference sequence). The CDR3 runs to 13 residues. V was clipped by 6 bases and J by 4 bases, with 11 bases between them. The CDR3 region has the DNA TGTGCCAGCAGAGAAACAGGAGCAGATACGCAGTATTTT. Protein: CASRETGADTQYF.

The gene calls are TRBV10-2 and TRBJ2-1; 10 bases are shared with TRBD2. The CDR3 has 15 amino acids. Germline trimming cut 3 bases from V and 7 bases from J; bases unmatched to any gene: 6. CDR1 and CDR2 (germline): WSHSY, SAAADI. The DNA for the CDR3 is TGCGCCAGCAGTGACTCTAGCGGGAGCTGGAATGAGCAGTTCTTC. It is translated as CASSDSSGSWNEQFF.

This chain joins TRBV2 and TRBJ2-7; a weak D match, TRBD2 (6 bases). Per the germline V gene, CDR1 is SNHLY and CDR2 is FYNNEI. The CDR3 sequence is 14 residues long. V was shortened by 8 bases and J by 5 bases, with 19 bases between the two germline ends. The CDR3: CASLRDSSADEQYF. The CDR3 DNA reads as TGTGCCAGCTTGCGGGACTCTTCGGCGGACGAGCAGTACTTC.

This clone was seen a few times. V usage is TRBV10-3 and J usage is TRBJ2-3, with D perhaps TRBD1 (6 bases). This CDR3 is built from 15 residues. Trimming left V 10 bases short and J 0 bases short, with 17 bases between. CDR1 is ENHRY, CDR2 SYGVKD, per germline. Here the CDR3 DNA reads TGTGCCACTTCCGACAGGACAACTAGCACAGATACGCAGTATTTT. Protein sequence: CATSDRTTSTDTQYF.

This clone has more than one count but fewer than ten. The chain joins TRBV9 to TRBJ2-2, with 7 bases fitting TRBD2. This CDR3 is built from 14 residues. Germline trimming cut 7 bases from V and 6 bases from J; bases unmatched to any gene: 9. The germline V gene has CDR1 SGDLS and CDR2 YYNGEE. The CDR3 sequence is CASGALGGAGELFF. The CDR3 bases are TGTGCCAGCGGCGCCCTGGGAGGGGCCGGGGAGCTGTTTTTT.

This chain uses TRBV4-1 with TRBJ2-7; a possible D gene is TRBD1 (5 bases). The germline V and J ends were trimmed by 4 bases and 3 bases, with 19 bases remaining between them. The CDR3 is 16 amino acids. Looked up from germline, CDR1 is MGHRA and CDR2 is YSYEKL. CDR3: CASSPDEVGASYEQYF. CDR3 DNA: TGCGCCAGCAGCCCTGACGAGGTTGGGGCGAGCTACGAGCAGTACTTC.

The CDR3 bases are TGTGCCAGCAGCTTCGGGGCGGGGACCAATGAGCAGTTCTTC. Protein: CASSFGAGTNEQFF. V usage is TRBV11-2 and J usage is TRBJ2-1; weak D call: TRBD2 (6 bases). Trimming cost V 3 bases and J 6 bases, with 12 bases left between them. Germline-derived CDR1 and CDR2 are SGHAT and FQNNGV. The length of the CDR3 is 14 residues.

The chain carries TRBV11-2 and TRBJ2-3; D ambiguous. CDR3 size: 13 residues. Germline CDR1 SGHAT, CDR2 FQNNGV. Trimming left V 5 bases short and J 3 bases short, with 9 bases between. The CDR3 DNA reads as TGTGCCAGCAGCGTCGAGCCGACAGATACGCAGTATTTT. Translated: CASSVEPTDTQYF.

This chain connects TRBV11-2 to TRBJ2-1; 13 bases align to TRBD2. CDR1 SGHAT and CDR2 FQNNGV come from the germline V gene. This CDR3 comprises 19 residues. Losses at the gene ends were 5 bases for V and 7 bases for J; bases not matched to a gene: 17. The CDR3 reads CASSLNGLAGEWVRNEQFF. CDR3 nucleotides: TGTGCCAGCAGCCTTAACGGACTAGCGGGAGAATGGGTGAGGAATGAGCAGTTCTTC.

The chain combines TRBV5-1 with TRBJ2-1; 10 bases line up with TRBD2. CDR3 size: 16 residues. Germline CDR1 is SGHRS and CDR2 is YFSETQ. Losses at the gene ends were 0 bases for V and 2 bases for J; bases not matched to a gene: 2. The CDR3 protein is CASSLGTSGTYNEQFF. The CDR3 nucleotides read TGCGCCAGCAGCTTGGGAACTAGCGGGACCTACAATGAGCAGTTCTTC. Complete variable domain (other parts from reference TRBV5-1 and TRBJ2-1): KAGVTQTPRYLIKTRGQQVTLSCSPISGHRSVSWYQQTPGQGLQFLFEYFSETQRNKGNFPGRFSGRQFSNSRSEMNVSTLELGDSALYLCASSLGTSGTYNEQFFGPGTRLTVL.

The chain is built from TRBV7-2 and TRBJ1-1; unclear D gene. Per germline, CDR1 SGHTA and CDR2 FQGNSA. CDR3 length equals 13 residues. The ends were cut back, 1 base at V and 4 bases at J, with 7 bases in the middle. DNA for the CDR3: TGTGCCAGCAGCTTAGTTCCGGGCACTGAAGCTTTCTTT. This encodes CASSLVPGTEAFF.

Comment on this clone: Its ends do not fully match the called genes, so a read error is possible. The V gene is TRBV7-9, the J gene TRBJ2-1, with TRBD2 matching over 7 bases. CDR1 is SEHNR and CDR2 is FQNEAQ in the germline V gene (reference sequence). The CDR3 contains 12 residues. CDR3 DNA sequence: TGTGCCAGCAGCCCAGGGCAGCGGGATCTGATCTTC. This encodes CASSPGQRDLIF.

This clone turned up a few times. V and J are TRBV5-1 and TRBJ2-7, with D tentatively TRBD1 (7 bases). V lost 6 bases and J lost 1, with 14 bases in between. Germline V gene data show CDR1 as SGHRS and CDR2 as YFSETQ. The CDR3 extends over 14 amino acids. The CDR3 reads CASKDRAGSYEQYF. CDR3 DNA: TGCGCCAGCAAAGACAGGGCGGGATCCTACGAGCAGTACTTC.

This sequence joins TRBV5-1 and TRBJ2-5, with 12 bases matching TRBD1. The CDR3 covers 17 residues. V dropped 0 bases and J dropped 4; count of bases not matched to a gene: 7. Looked up from germline, CDR1 is SGHRS and CDR2 is YFSETQ. The CDR3 protein is CASSLALGTGGRETQYF. The CDR3 DNA follows: TGCGCCAGCAGCTTGGCCCTAGGGACAGGGGGCCGAGAGACCCAGTACTTC.

V gene TRBV7-3 combines with J gene TRBJ1-4, with 10 bases matching TRBD1. The V and J ends lost 5 bases and 2 bases, in that order; junction bases with no gene match: 2. This CDR3 is 15 amino acids long. Germline values: CDR1 SGHTA, CDR2 FQGTGA. CDR3 sequence: CASSLTGGTNEKLFF. In DNA, the CDR3 is TGTGCCAGCAGCCTGACAGGGGGCACTAATGAAAAACTGTTTTTT.

V usage is TRBV28 and J usage is TRBJ2-3; TRBD2 is a possible D gene (6 bases). The CDR3 runs to 15 residues. V was trimmed by 11 bases and J by 1 base, leaving 19 bases between them. Germline V gene sequence: CDR1 MDHEN, CDR2 SYDVKM. The CDR3 DNA reads TGTGCCGGGGGGACCGGACGGACGGGCACAGATACGCAGTATTTT. This encodes CAGGTGRTGTDTQYF.